The sequence of this T cell receptor (beta chain) was determined in a study of T cells in Graves' hyperthyroidism and ophthalmopathy. V was clipped by 2 bases and J by 1 base, with 15 bases between them. Germline V gene lookup returns CDR1 MNHEY and CDR2 SVGEGT. This CDR3 contains 18 residues. RNA transcripts were the template for amplifying TCR beta CDR3 regions. The TCR CDR3 was amplified in a first-round RT-PCR using the HTBI primer set. TCRdb re-analysed the multiplex PCR reads in MiXCR, keeping a single row per CDR3 protein. The sample contains nearly 250,000 distinct CDR3 sequences, approximately 25% of which appear only once. Investigators excluded patients with uncontrolled infection, other autoimmune disease, pregnancy or lactation. There are many counts of this clonotype.

The sequencing sample was made of blood. The chain carries TRBV6-2 or TRBV6-3 and TRBJ2-6, with no clear D. The sequence was collected from a woman aged 40 to 50 with Graves' ophthalmopathy. The CDR3 coding sequence is TGTGCCAGCAGTTACGGTCCCCCCGGATGGTCTGGGGCCAACGTCCTGACTTTC. Translation: CASSYGPPGWSGANVLTF.